The 4 T cell receptor beta chains in this list originate from one sample, sequenced in a study of regulatory T cells in long-lasting Graves disease. Building of the TCR beta libraries involved iRepertoire HTBI primers and Arm-PCR of CDR3 regions. MiXCR, applied by TCRdb to the multiplex PCR reads, yields one record per CDR3 protein. The sample contains about 210,000 distinct CDR3 sequences, approximately 18% of which appear only once. Documented time point: newly diagnosed GD, antithyroid drugs for less than 3 months. After RNA was extracted from PBMCs, the TCR library was made from it. Separately, the same data were catalogued under a study of T cells in Graves' hyperthyroidism and ophthalmopathy.

Material: peripheral blood mononuclear cells (PBMCs), obtained at new diagnosis, from a patient treated with antithyroid drugs. The source of these receptors is a young woman with Graves disease.

Many counts were recorded for this clonotype. The germline gene is not matched at one end of the junction; a read error may be the cause. This chain links TRBV30 with TRBJ1-4, with D perhaps TRBD1 (5 bases). Germline assignment: CDR1 GTSNPN and CDR2 SVGIG (reference sequence). This CDR3 has 11 residues. CDR3 residues: CAWSNGGGFIF. As DNA, the CDR3 is TGTGCCTGGAGTAATGGGGGGGGATTCATTTTT.

This clonotype turned up a few times. The chain recombines TRBV4-1 with TRBJ2-2; D gene unclear. The CDR3 totals 14 residues. V lost 1 base and J lost 3, with 6 bases in between. In germline, CDR1 is MGHRA, CDR2 YSYEKL. The DNA of the CDR3 is TGCGCCAGCAGCCAAGTCGGGCACACCGGGGAGCTGTTTTTT. Its protein product is CASSQVGHTGELFF.

Regarding this clonotype: A junction boundary mismatches the germline segment, possibly from a read error. The chain links TRBV20-1 to TRBJ2-2, with 9 bases that match TRBD2. This CDR3 comprises 12 residues. From germline, CDR1 is DFQATT and CDR2 SNEGSKA (reference sequence). CDR3 protein: CNASGATGELFF. The CDR3 nucleotides are TGCAATGCTAGCGGGGCCACCGGGGAGCTGTTTTTT.

This clonotype was detected many times. The germline gene is not matched at one end of the junction; a read error may be the cause. This chain joins TRBV10-3 and TRBJ2-2; no definite D call. Germline V CDR1 and CDR2: ENHRY, SYGVKD. The CDR3 is 15 amino acids. The CDR3 sequence is CAIRESILNTGELFF. The CDR3 DNA sequence: TGTGCCATCAGGGAGTCTATACTGAACACCGGGGAGCTGTTTTTT.